The clone carrying this T cell receptor beta chain was seen once. Clones were read by immunoSEQ multiplex PCR, and TCRdb kept only the in-frame ones, dropping some. The sample holds some 110,000 clones; around 94% are singletons and the top ten take roughly 1.5%. This entry comes from a study of siplizumab effects on memory and regulatory T cells. The sample was non-Treg CD4+ T cells sorted from blood. The sequence derives from a human donor in good health.

The CDR3 reads CASGFLAGNNQPQHF. The DNA of the CDR3 is TGTGCTAGTGGTTTTCTAGCAGGCAACAATCAGCCCCAGCATTTT. This rearrangement joins TRBV12-5 to TRBJ1-5; D gene uncertain. The CDR3 loop spans 15 amino acids. Germline V gene data show CDR1 as LGHNT and CDR2 as FRNRAP. V gave up 3 bases and J gave up 3 bases, with 12 bases separating them.